The sequence of this T cell receptor beta chain was determined in a study of blood T cell repertoires in COVID-19 (dated by TCRdb to the early 2020s). At the level of the whole study: Samples from collaborators originated in the United States, Italy and Spain and spanned both the acute and convalescent phases of COVID-19. Where available, HLA class I and class II types were taken from metadata supplied by the sample provider and were not determined by assay-based typing. The material from the prospective study consisted of cDNA or gDNA derived from T cells, B-cell-depleted T cells, or PBMCs. A freely available public database, intended as a resource for researchers studying the immune response to SARS-CoV-2, is where the repertoires were released. Subjects who had been exposed to COVID-19, were actively infected with it, or had recovered from it provided the deeply sampled blood TCRbeta repertoires that made up the dataset. A de-identified subject ID, COVID-19 status, age in years and sex were almost always included in the sample metadata. The samples were drawn from the first 160 participants of the ongoing ImmuneRACE study and from over 950 subjects provided by 6 global collaborators.

Worth noting for this clone: Its recognized antigen is unknown. The sample holds no much larger clone one base away, and base qualities are not on file.

The CDR3 runs 15 amino acids, cysteine and phenylalanine included. The only DNA kept is the CDR3, 45 bases in frame from the first base. Collaborating institutions collected whole blood in K2EDTA tubes following their own protocols. For TCRbeta analysis, collaborators shipped samples in one of three forms: frozen whole blood, isolated PBMCs, or DNA extracted from either of those sample types. Points the paper makes about the study in general: The amount of clinical and demographic metadata varied by source and participant and was provided uncurated.

TCRbeta CDR3 regions were amplified from genomic DNA by means of the immunoSEQ Assay, a bias-controlled multiplex PCR. The study's processing was this. Nucleated cell counts per sample were estimated from amplification of reference gene primers within the assay. To quantify the absolute abundance of each unique TCRbeta CDR3 rearrangement, sequence reads were collapsed and filtered. Productive Simpson clonality was computed per sample as the square root of Simpson's diversity index over productive rearrangements. TCRdb holds this immuneACCESS table with in-frame rearrangements only. Some clones are missing; in checked studies, unresolved V genes explain under half, and the rest has no known cause. The V and J calls and clone size come from that table; D and trimming were worked out from the DNA. The sample profile shows 290,000 or so clones; approximately 85% of them were found once. The ten largest clones represent approximately 5% of the sample.

The sequencing sample was made of peripheral blood. This TCR derives from a man aged 50 or older with active or convalescent COVID-19. The chain was built from TRBV7-5 and TRBJ2-3; the D call in the table, TRBD2, was not verified against the DNA. TRBV7-5 constitutes a pseudogene. The sequence in DNA is TGTGTCAGAACCACTAGAGCGATACCCACAGATACGCAGTATTTT. Translated, this gives CVRTTRAIPTDTQYF.